In its sample, the clone carrying this TCR beta chain was seen a few times. V lost 4 bases and J lost 10, with 17 bases in between. Germline-derived CDR1 and CDR2 are SEHNR and FQNEAQ (reference sequence). The CDR3 covers 14 residues. The source of the sample is a study of T-cell reconstitution after alpha-beta-depleted transplantation in children. Researchers prepared the TCRbeta library using unique molecular identifiers, the study reports. TCRdb redid the calling of the PCR reads with MiXCR, one entry per CDR3 protein. In the table there are some 600,000 distinct CDR3 sequences, roughly 13% of which are singletons.

The rearrangement links TRBV7-9 to TRBJ2-1; D not resolved. This specimen was PBMCs, mostly from graft donor cells, taken 360 days after TCRalphabeta/CD19-depleted stem cell transplant. The TCR sequence derives from a male patient younger than 18 who had a stem cell transplant for acute myeloid leukemia, so the T cells may come from the graft donor. Here the CDR3 reads CASSWLGMRVEQFF. As DNA, the CDR3 is TGTGCCAGCAGCTGGCTCGGTATGCGAGTGGAGCAGTTCTTC.